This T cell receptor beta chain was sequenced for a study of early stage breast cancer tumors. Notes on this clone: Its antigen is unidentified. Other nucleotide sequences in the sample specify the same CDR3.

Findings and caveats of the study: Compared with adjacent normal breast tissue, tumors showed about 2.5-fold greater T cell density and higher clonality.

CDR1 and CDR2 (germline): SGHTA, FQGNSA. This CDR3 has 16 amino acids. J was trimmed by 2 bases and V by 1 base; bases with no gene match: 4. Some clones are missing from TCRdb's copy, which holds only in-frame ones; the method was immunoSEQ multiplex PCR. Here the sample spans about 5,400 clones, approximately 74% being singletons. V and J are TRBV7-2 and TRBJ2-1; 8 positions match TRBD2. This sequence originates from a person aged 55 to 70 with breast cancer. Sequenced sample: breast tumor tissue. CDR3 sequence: CASSLVGGGPYNEQFF. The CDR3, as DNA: TGTGCCAGCAGCTTAGTCGGGGGGGGACCCTACAATGAGCAGTTCTTC.